This is a list of T cell receptor beta chains from one sample in a study of T cell repertoires in cytomegalovirus infection. No antigens are known for them. One entry per CDR3 protein results from TCRdb running MiXCR on the reads. The sample comprises some 920,000 distinct CDR3 sequences, approximately 31% of which are singletons, and over 12% rests with the top ten. Sequencing was performed on cultured CD8+ T cells from PBMCs, taken from culture after CMV antigen stimulation. The source of these receptors is a human donor in good health (CMV status not recorded). Some clones in this sample may be carry-over from other donors' samples. The CDR3 runs from the conserved cysteine through the conserved F or W. Not every row has a clone size; where given, it reads once, few, many or a size class.

clone size | V gene | CDR3 protein
many | TRBV11-2 | CASSPPEEKLFF
- | TRBV27 | CASSLTAGSYEQYF
- | TRBV20-1 | CSPRRQGTNYGYTF
many | TRBV4-1 | CASSQGPGSYEQYF
few | TRBV6-1 | CASPGNTEAFF
many | TRBV24-1 | CATSDLPGDTQYF
few | TRBV4-1 | CASSQVSTGGSTDTQYF
- | TRBV2 | CASWSKTEAFF
few | TRBV4-1 | CASSQGASEGTEAFF
- | TRBV19 | CASSISVGERTEAFF
few | TRBV20-1 | CSARRVQDYGYTF
- | TRBV29-1 | CSARQGVQETQYF
once | TRBV19 | CASSTWDSSGNTIYF
- | TRBV12-3/TRBV12-4 | CASSLWTSGALGYEQFF
few | TRBV10-3 | CAISEKEPGANTEAFF
- | TRBV7-9 | CASTSRLDENYGYTF
- | TRBV27 | CASSVRGVRDEQFF
once | TRBV11-2 | CANSLGRAPYGYTF
few | TRBV7-6 | CASSPRESSQETQYF
- | TRBV27 | CASSLGRDSRETQYF
many | TRBV7-2 | CASGRVNEQFF
- | TRBV6-2/TRBV6-3 | CASRLSHSRPLNTEAFF
- | TRBV7-6 | CASSRTSGIKETKYF
- | TRBV6-1 | CASSEAVSTYQPQHF
- | TRBV20-1 | CSARDQGRVAETQYF
many | TRBV7-2 | CASSLGLAGALQETQYF
- | TRBV19 | CASSADIDAWRWQFF
- | TRBV12-3/TRBV12-4 | CASSFPLDYNSGELFF
- | TRBV29-1 | CSVETPGTGVYNEQFF
- | TRBV6-2/TRBV6-3 | CASSYSTGGNSPLHF
- | TRBV27 | CASSTTGEGYTF
few | TRBV12-5 | CASGFGAGEAQYF
- | TRBV27 | CTSSRDRTYNEQFF
- | TRBV7-6 | CASSLQRGAGKNIQYF
- | TRBV27 | CASSKQEYSYEQYF
- | TRBV12-3/TRBV12-4 | CASSPITPNYGYTF
few | TRBV4-1 | CASSQPGSAEAFF
- | TRBV19 | CASSYGTSSYNEQFF
many | TRBV7-6 | CASSLAAGGVYNEQFF
- | TRBV28 | CASSLLGTAHEQYF
- | TRBV2 | CASNLHRDTSTNEKLFF
few | TRBV20-1 | CSAGRPLHF
many | TRBV7-2 | CASSFSGSADTQYF
- | TRBV20-1 | CSATLGGVYEQYF
- | TRBV12-3/TRBV12-4 | CASSPRLAGRGDEEETQYF
few | TRBV4-2 | CASSHGGANEQFF